The 16 T cell receptor beta chains below were found in one sample sequenced in a study of T cells after yellow fever vaccination (dated by TCRdb to about 2019). Preparation of the library involved 5' RACE. The instrument was an Illumina HiSeq 2500. The public reads were run again by TCRdb, first through fastp at Q25 and then through MiXCR, and only productive beta chains were kept. Each CDR3 protein gets just one entry, which takes the most common genes and DNA from the rows behind it. This sample lists 300,000 to 400,000 distinct CDR3 sequences; approximately 8% were detected once. Around 17% of the sample rests with the top ten. The label giving this sample's treatment or condition can be read as: live attenuated yellow fever vaccine strain. The sample consisted of PBMCs, taken around 45 days after the first yellow fever vaccination. The receptor set was obtained from a man in his late teens or twenties who received the YFV17D yellow fever vaccine.

The rearrangement links TRBV7-9 to TRBJ2-7, with D tentatively TRBD1 (6 bases). Looked up from germline, CDR1 is SEHNR and CDR2 is FQNEAQ (reference sequence). The CDR3 is made up of 16 amino acids. V was shortened by 1 base and J by 7 bases, with 20 bases between the two germline ends. CDR3: CASSLVLGHILREQYV. As DNA, the CDR3 is TGTGCCAGCAGCTTAGTTTTGGGACACATTTTAAGAGAGCAGTACGTC.

The chain is built from TRBV12-3 or TRBV12-4 and TRBJ2-5, with 12 bases matching TRBD2. The V gene end was trimmed by 5 bases and the J gene end by 4 bases; junction bases not matched to a gene: 8. The CDR3 is 16 residues long. The CDR3 DNA sequence: TGTGCCAGCAGTCCACTAGCGGGGGGAGTCGGAGAGACCCAGTACTTC. It codes for CASSPLAGGVGETQYF.

This clonotype came up a few times. The rearrangement links TRBV7-9 to TRBJ2-7; D perhaps matches TRBD1 (6 bases). Trimming cost V 5 bases and J 6 bases, with 11 bases left between them. CDR1 and CDR2 (germline): SEHNR, FQNEAQ (reference sequence). The CDR3 length is 12 residues. Here the CDR3 reads CASSGLGGEQYV. The CDR3 region has the DNA TGTGCCAGCAGCGGCCTAGGGGGCGAGCAGTACGTC.

The chain uses TRBV6-5 and TRBJ2-7; no definite D call. Trimming stripped 0 bases from V and 1 base from J, with 7 bases between. The CDR3 runs to 14 residues. Germline assignment: CDR1 MNHEY and CDR2 SVGAGI. In DNA form, the CDR3 reads TGTGCCAGCAGTTACTCGGAGATTTCCTACGAGCAGTACTTC. Protein product: CASSYSEISYEQYF.

The rearrangement uses TRBV5-1 and TRBJ2-1; TRBD2 matches 9 bases. The CDR3 contains 16 residues. The V and J ends lost 0 bases and 5 bases, in that order; junction bases with no gene match: 6. CDR1 SGHRS and CDR2 YFSETQ come from the germline V gene. CDR3 region: CASSLAVIAGDNEQFF. The CDR3 DNA is TGCGCCAGCAGCTTGGCCGTTATAGCGGGGGACAATGAGCAGTTCTTC.

The V gene is TRBV6-5, the J gene TRBJ2-7; 10 bases agree with TRBD1. The germline CDR1 and CDR2 sequences are MNHEY and SVGAGI. This CDR3 comprises 15 residues. Losses at the gene ends were 2 bases for V and 7 bases for J; bases not matched to a gene: 8. CDR3 amino acids: CASSYHDRGPGEQYF. Here the CDR3 DNA reads TGTGCCAGCAGTTACCACGACAGGGGGCCGGGAGAGCAGTACTTC.

This clonotype came up a few times. The chain employs TRBV7-9 and TRBJ1-6; D may be TRBD1 (5 bases). From germline, CDR1 is SEHNR and CDR2 FQNEAQ (reference sequence). V was clipped by 5 bases and J by 3 bases, with 14 bases between them. The CDR3 loop spans 16 amino acids. CDR3 protein: CASSGRQGLYNSPLHF. The CDR3 bases are TGTGCCAGCAGCGGGCGGCAGGGCCTCTATAATTCACCCCTCCACTTT.

Only a few counts were recorded for this clonotype. The chain combines TRBV12-3 or TRBV12-4 with TRBJ2-3; D tentatively reads TRBD1 or TRBD2 (6 bases each). Deletions cut 0 bases from V and 11 bases from J, with 15 bases between. CDR3 length equals 14 residues. The CDR3 protein is CASSLAGRGPEQYF. CDR3 coding DNA: TGTGCCAGCAGTTTAGCGGGTCGGGGGCCGGAGCAGTATTTT.

The rearrangement links TRBV30 to TRBJ2-7; no definite D call. Germline V gene data show CDR1 as GTSNPN and CDR2 as SVGIG (reference sequence). CDR3 length: 13 amino acids. Trimming took 5 bases from V and 9 from J, leaving 20 bases between them. The CDR3 coding sequence is TGTGCCTGGGCGGTGGGATGGTTCGGAATGCAGTACTTC. Its translation is CAWAVGWFGMQYF. Using reference TRBV30 and TRBJ2-7 for the parts outside the CDR3, the full variable domain is SQTIHQWPATLVQPVGSPLSLECTVEGTSNPNLYWYRQAAGRGLQLLFYSVGIGQISSEVPQNLSASRPQDRQFILSSKKLLLSDSGFYLCAWAVGWFGMQYFGPGTRLTVT.

The genes are TRBV12-3 or TRBV12-4 and TRBJ2-6; perhaps TRBD1 as D (5 bases). V was shortened by 7 bases and J by 3 bases, with 10 bases between the two germline ends. The CDR3 contains 14 residues. The CDR3 DNA is TGTGCCAGCAAACCCCAGGGTGGGGCCAACGTCCTGACTTTC. Translating gives CASKPQGGANVLTF.

The CDR3 here is CASSIRFTGNTIYF. The CDR3 nucleotides are TGTGCCAGCAGCATCAGGTTTACTGGAAACACCATATATTTT. The chain combines TRBV7-9 with TRBJ1-3; no definite D call. CDR3 size: 14 residues. Trimming shortened V by 5 bases and J by 2 bases, and 10 bases separated the two germline ends. CDR1 is SEHNR, CDR2 FQNEAQ, per germline (reference sequence).

This clonotype occurred many times. The chain employs TRBV7-2 and TRBJ1-2; a possible D gene is TRBD1 (5 bases). CDR3 length equals 13 residues. The germline V gene has CDR1 SGHTA and CDR2 FQGNSA. Trimming pared 5 bases from V and 0 bases from J, leaving 7 bases between. The DNA of the CDR3 is TGTGCCAGCAGCCCGACAGCTAACTATGGCTACACCTTC. As protein: CASSPTANYGYTF.

This clonotype was observed a few times. Here the CDR3 reads CASSLDLGQGSETQYF. CDR3 DNA: TGTGCCAGCAGCTTAGATCTGGGACAGGGTAGCGAGACCCAGTACTTC. This sequence joins TRBV11-2 and TRBJ2-5, with 9 positions matching TRBD1. This CDR3 region has 16 residues. Trimming took 0 bases from V and 5 from J; bases not matched to a gene: 7. The germline CDR1 and CDR2 sequences are SGHAT and FQNNGV.

The V call is TRBV29-1, the J call TRBJ2-7; maybe TRBD2 (5 bases). Trimming took 4 bases from V and 5 from J, leaving 15 bases between them. The CDR3 length is 13 residues. Germline loops: CDR1 SQVTM, CDR2 ANQGSEA. CDR3: CSVAFRRLNEQYF. CDR3 DNA sequence: TGCAGCGTTGCGTTCAGGAGGCTGAACGAGCAGTACTTC.

The V and J genes are TRBV11-2 and TRBJ1-1; 12 positions match TRBD1. CDR1 is SGHAT, CDR2 FQNNGV, per germline. The junction had 8 bases not matched to a gene; V was cut back by 1 base and J by 2 bases. CDR3 size: 18 residues. CDR3 residues: CASSLGRGQGARNTEAFF. CDR3 bases: TGTGCCAGCAGCTTAGGTCGGGGACAGGGGGCGCGAAACACTGAAGCTTTCTTT. The full variable domain, rest sourced from reference TRBV11-2 and TRBJ1-1, is EAGVAQSPRYKIIEKRQSVAFWCNPISGHATLYWYQQILGQGPKLLIQFQNNGVVDDSQLPKDRFSAERLKGVDSTLKIQPAKLEDSAVYLCASSLGRGQGARNTEAFFGQGTRLTVV.

The chain has TRBV6-1 and TRBJ2-3; a weak D match, TRBD2 (6 bases). CDR3 length equals 15 residues. Per germline, CDR1 MNHNS and CDR2 SASEGT. The ends were cut back, 7 bases at V and 4 bases at J, with 18 bases in the middle. The chain's CDR3 is CASNSMGGSADTQYF. Written as DNA, the CDR3 is TGTGCCAGCAACTCAATGGGAGGTTCCGCAGATACGCAGTATTTT.